What follows describes a single T cell receptor beta chain. Its antigen is as yet unknown. A J-beta primer mix and a sample-barcoded 5' primer were used in a second PCR of roughly 7 to 12 cycles. A 12-random-nucleotide template-switch adaptor tagged each cDNA molecule. TCRdb ran MiXCR on the 5' RACE reads and lists one entry per CDR3 protein. This table holds about 1,500,000 distinct CDR3 sequences, approximately 40% found once. Germline V lookup: CDR1 MNHEY, CDR2 SVGEGT. This CDR3 region has 15 residues. V shed 0 bases and J shed 2 bases, with 10 bases lying between them. RNA extraction gave at least 5.5 micrograms of total RNA per sample. The sample originates from a study of blood T cells in healthy people across ages. Study-wide results and limits: There was no known CMV status for donors, so expanded clonotype changes were possibly confounded.

This clonotype was obtained from a woman under 30 in good health. V gene TRBV6-2 or TRBV6-3 combines with J gene TRBJ1-1, with no clear D. The sample was blood. The DNA of the CDR3 is TGTGCCAGCAGTTACTCCCGCATCTCAAACACTGAAGCTTTCTTT. Translation gives CASSYSRISNTEAFF.